This T cell receptor (beta chain) is from a study of blood T cell repertoires in COVID-19. Study overall: Samples came from the United States, Italy and Spain, spanning acute and convalescent COVID-19.

Original methodology: Amplification of reference gene primers was used by the study to estimate nucleated cell counts. Profiling relied on immunoSEQ multiplex PCR, and the TCRdb table lists in-frame clones only, not all of them. The DNA was the basis for D and trimming; V, J and clone size are from that table. Of approximately 150,000 clones in the sample, about 85% were seen once. The length of the CDR3 is 12 residues. Trimming cost V 9 bases and J 6 bases; bases outside gene matches: 6. CDR1 KGHDR and CDR2 SFDVKD come from the germline V gene. V gene TRBV24-1 combines with J gene TRBJ1-2, with TRBD1 matching over 7 bases. This sequence originates from a human donor with acute or convalescent COVID-19. The donor label of this sample is uncertain. The sequenced sample was peripheral blood. CDR3 coding DNA: TGTGCCACCGGTTCTGGGACAGATGGCTACACCTTC. Residues: CATGSGTDGYTF.